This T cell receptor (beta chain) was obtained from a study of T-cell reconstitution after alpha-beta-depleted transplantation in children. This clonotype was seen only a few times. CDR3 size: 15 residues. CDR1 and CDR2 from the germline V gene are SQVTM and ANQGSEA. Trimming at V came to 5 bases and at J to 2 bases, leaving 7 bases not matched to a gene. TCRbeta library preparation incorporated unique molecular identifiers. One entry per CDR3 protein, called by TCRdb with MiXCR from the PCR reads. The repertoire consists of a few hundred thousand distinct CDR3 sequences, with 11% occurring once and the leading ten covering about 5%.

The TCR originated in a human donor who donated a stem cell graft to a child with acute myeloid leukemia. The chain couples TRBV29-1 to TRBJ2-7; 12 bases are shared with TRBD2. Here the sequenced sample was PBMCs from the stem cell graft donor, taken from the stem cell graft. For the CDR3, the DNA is TGCAGCGTTCTCAGGACTAGCGGGATAGCCTACGAGCAGTACTTC. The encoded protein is CSVLRTSGIAYEQYF.